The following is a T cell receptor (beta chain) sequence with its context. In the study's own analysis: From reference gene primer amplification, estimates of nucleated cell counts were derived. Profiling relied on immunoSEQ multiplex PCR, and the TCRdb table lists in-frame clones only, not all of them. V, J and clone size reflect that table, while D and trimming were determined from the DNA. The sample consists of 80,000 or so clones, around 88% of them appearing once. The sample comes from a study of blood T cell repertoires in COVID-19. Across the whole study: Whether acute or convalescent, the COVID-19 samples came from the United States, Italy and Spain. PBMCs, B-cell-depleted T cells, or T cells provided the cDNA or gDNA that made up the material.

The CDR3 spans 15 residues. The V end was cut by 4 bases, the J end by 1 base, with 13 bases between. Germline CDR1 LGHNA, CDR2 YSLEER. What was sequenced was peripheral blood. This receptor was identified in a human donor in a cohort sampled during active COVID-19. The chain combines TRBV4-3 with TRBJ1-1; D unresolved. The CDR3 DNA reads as TGCGCCAGCAGCCCGGCACCAACAGAGAACACTGAAGCTTTCTTT. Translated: CASSPAPTENTEAFF.